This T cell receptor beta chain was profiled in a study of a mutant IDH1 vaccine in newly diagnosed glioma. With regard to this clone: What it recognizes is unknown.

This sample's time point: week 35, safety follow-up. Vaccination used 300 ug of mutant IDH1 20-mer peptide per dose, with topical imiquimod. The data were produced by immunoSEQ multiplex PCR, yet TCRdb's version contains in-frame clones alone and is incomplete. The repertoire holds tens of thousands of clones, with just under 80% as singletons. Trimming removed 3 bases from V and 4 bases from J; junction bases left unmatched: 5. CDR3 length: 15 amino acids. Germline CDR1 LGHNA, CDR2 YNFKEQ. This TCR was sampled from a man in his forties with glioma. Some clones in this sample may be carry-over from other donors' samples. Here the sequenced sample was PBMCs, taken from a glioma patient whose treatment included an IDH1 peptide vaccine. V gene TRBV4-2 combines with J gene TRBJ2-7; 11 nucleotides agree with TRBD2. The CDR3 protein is CASSQLAGGKYEQYF. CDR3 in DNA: TGTGCCAGCAGCCAGCTAGCGGGGGGAAAGTACGAGCAGTACTTC.